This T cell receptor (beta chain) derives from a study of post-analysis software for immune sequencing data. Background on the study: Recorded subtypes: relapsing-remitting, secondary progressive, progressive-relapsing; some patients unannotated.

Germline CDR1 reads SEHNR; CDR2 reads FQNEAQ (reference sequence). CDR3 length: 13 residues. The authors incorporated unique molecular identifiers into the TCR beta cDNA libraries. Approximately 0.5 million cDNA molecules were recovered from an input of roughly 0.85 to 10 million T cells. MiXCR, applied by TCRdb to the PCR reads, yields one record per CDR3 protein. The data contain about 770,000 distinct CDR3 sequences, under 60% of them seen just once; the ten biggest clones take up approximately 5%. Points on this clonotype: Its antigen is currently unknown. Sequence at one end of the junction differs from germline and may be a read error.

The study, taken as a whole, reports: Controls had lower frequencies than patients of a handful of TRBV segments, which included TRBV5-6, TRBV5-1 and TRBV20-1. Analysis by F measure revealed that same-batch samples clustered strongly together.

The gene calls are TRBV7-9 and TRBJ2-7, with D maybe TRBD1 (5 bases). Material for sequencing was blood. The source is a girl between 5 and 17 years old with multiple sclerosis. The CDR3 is CANSPDTSYEQYF. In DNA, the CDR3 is TGTGCCAACAGCCCGGACACCTCTTACGAGCAGTACTTC.